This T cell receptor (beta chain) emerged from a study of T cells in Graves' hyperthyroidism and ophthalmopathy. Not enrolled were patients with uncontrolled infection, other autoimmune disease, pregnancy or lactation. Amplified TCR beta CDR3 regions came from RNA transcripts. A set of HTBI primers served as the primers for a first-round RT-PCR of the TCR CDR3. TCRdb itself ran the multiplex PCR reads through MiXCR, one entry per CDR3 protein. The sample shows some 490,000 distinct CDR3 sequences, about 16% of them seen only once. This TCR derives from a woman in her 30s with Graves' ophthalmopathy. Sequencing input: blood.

CDR3 residues: CASSQDRVFSEQYF. The CDR3 bases are TGCGCCAGCAGCCAAGATCGGGTATTCAGTGAGCAGTACTTC. The chain combines TRBV4-3 with TRBJ2-7; no reliable D call. This CDR3 comprises 14 residues. The V gene's germline CDR1 is LGHNA and CDR2 YSLEER. V dropped 0 bases and J dropped 7 bases, with 13 bases sitting between them.